The T cell receptor beta chain described here comes from a study of post-analysis software for immune sequencing data. Study information: Included among the disease courses, which were recorded for the cohort, were relapsing-remitting, secondary progressive and progressive-relapsing multiple sclerosis. Findings and limits, study-wide: F measure showed strong co-clustering of same-batch samples. TRBV5-6, TRBV5-1 and TRBV20-1 were among five TRBV segments more frequent in patients than controls.

Germline V gives CDR1 SGDLS, CDR2 YYNGEE. The CDR3 consists of 15 residues. The V and J ends lost 3 bases and 1 base respectively, with 12 bases between them. Unique molecular identifiers were present in the TCR beta cDNA libraries. Researchers reported approximately 480,000 cDNA molecules coming from approximately 1 to 10 million T cells. In TCRdb, the PCR reads were re-called with MiXCR into one record per CDR3 protein. The sample has 350,000 to 450,000 distinct CDR3 sequences; 30% to 45% are singletons. This clonotype occurred a few times. Its antigen is unknown. This clonotype originated in a girl aged 2 to 9 with multiple sclerosis. V is TRBV9 and J is TRBJ2-3, with D perhaps TRBD2 (6 bases). Material: blood. This CDR3 reads CASSGCCGGTDTQYF. The DNA for the CDR3 is TGTGCCAGCAGCGGGTGCTGCGGGGGCACAGATACGCAGTATTTT.